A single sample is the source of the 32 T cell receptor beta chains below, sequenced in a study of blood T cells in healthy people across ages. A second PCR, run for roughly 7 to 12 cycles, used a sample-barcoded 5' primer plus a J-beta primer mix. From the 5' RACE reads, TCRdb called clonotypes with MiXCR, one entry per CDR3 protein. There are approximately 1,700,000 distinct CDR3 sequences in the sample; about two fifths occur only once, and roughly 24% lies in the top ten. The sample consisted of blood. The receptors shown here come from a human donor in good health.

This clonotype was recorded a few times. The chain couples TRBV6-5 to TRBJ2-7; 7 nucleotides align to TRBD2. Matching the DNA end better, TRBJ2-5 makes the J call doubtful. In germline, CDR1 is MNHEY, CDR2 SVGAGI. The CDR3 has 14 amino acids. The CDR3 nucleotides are TGTGCCAGCAGTCTCCGGGAGGCGGGGGAGACCCAGTACTTC. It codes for CASSLREAGETQYF.

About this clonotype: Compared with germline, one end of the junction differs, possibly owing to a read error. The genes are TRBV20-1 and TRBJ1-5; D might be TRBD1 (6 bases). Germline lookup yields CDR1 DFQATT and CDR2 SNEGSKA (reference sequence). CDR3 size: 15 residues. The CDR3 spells CSARKQGWGNQPQHF. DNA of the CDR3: TGCAGCGCTAGAAAACAGGGTTGGGGCAATCAGCCCCAGCATTTT.

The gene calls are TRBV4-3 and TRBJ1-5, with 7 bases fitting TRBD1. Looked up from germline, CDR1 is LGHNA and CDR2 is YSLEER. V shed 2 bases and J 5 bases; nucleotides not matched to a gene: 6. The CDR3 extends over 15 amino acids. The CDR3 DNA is TGCGCCAGCAGCCAAATTCTTCAGGGGGATCAGCCCCAGCATTTT. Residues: CASSQILQGDQPQHF.

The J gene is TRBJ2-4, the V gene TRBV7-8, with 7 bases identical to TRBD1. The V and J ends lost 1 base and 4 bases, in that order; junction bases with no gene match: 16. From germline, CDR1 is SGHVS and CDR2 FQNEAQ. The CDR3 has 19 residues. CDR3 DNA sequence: TGTGCCAGCAGCTTAGGGGGTTGGGACAGCGCTACTAGTAAAAACATTCAGTACTTC. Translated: CASSLGGWDSATSKNIQYF.

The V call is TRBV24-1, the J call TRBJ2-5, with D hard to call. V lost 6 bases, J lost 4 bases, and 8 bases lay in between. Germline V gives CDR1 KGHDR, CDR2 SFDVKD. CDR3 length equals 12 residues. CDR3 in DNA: TGTGCCACCAGTCGATTTGGAGAGACCCAGTACTTC. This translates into CATSRFGETQYF.

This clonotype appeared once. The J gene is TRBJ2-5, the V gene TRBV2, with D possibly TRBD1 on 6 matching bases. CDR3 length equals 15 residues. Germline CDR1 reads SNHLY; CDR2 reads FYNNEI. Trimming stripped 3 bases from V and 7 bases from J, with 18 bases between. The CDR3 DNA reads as TGTGCCAGCAGTGAGGTCCCAGGACCACAGGGGACCCAGTACTTC. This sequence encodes CASSEVPGPQGTQYF.

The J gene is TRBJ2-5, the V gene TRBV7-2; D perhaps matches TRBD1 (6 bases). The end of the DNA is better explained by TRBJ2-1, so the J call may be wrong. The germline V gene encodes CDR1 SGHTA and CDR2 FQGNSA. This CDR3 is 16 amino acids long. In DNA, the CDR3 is TGTGCCAGCAGCCCCTCGCTAGCAGGGGCCCAAGAGACCCAGTTCTTC. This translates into CASSPSLAGAQETQFF.

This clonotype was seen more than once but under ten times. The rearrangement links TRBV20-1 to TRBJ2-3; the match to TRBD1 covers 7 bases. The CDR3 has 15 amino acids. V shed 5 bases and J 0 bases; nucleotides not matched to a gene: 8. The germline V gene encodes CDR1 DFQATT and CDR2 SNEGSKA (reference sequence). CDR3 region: CSAPDRSASTDTQYF. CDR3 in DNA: TGCAGTGCTCCGGACAGGTCGGCTAGCACAGATACGCAGTATTTT.

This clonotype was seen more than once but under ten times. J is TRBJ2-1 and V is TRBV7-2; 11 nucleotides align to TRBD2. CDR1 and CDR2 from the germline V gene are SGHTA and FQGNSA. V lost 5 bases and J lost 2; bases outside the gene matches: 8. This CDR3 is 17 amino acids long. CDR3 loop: CASSQNLAGGPYNEQFF. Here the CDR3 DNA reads TGTGCCAGCAGCCAAAACCTAGCGGGGGGTCCCTACAATGAGCAGTTCTTC.

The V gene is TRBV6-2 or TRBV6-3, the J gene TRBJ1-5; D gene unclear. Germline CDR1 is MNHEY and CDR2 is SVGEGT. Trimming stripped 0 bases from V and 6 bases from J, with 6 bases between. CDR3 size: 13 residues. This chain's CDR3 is CASSYSKSQPQHF. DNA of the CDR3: TGTGCCAGCAGTTACTCGAAGAGTCAGCCCCAGCATTTT.

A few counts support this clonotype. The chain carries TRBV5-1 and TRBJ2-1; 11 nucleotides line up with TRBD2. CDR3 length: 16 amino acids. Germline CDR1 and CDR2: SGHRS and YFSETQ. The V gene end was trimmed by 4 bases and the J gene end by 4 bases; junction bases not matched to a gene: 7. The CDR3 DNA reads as TGCGCCAGCAGCATCACGACTAGCGGGGATTACAATGAGCAGTTCTTC. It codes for CASSITTSGDYNEQFF. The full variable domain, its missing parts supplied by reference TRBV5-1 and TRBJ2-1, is KAGVTQTPRYLIKTRGQQVTLSCSPISGHRSVSWYQQTPGQGLQFLFEYFSETQRNKGNFPGRFSGRQFSNSRSEMNVSTLELGDSALYLCASSITTSGDYNEQFFGPGTRLTVL.

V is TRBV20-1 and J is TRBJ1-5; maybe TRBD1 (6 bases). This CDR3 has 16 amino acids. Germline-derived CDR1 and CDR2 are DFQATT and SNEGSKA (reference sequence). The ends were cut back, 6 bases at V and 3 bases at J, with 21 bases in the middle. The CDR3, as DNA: TGCAGTGCCTCGAGAAGGGTGGACAGTTCCAATCAGCCCCAGCATTTT. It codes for CSASRRVDSSNQPQHF.

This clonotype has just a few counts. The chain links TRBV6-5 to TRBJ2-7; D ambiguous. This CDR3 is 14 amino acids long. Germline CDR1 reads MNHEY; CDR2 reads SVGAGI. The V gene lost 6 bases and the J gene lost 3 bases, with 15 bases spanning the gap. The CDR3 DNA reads TGTGCCAGCAGCCCAGACCCACCACACTACGAGCAGTACTTC. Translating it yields CASSPDPPHYEQYF.

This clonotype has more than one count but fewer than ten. The CDR3 nucleotides read TGTGCCAGCAGCGTAGGTTTACTAGCGGGGGTCAACCAAGAGACCCAGTACTTC. It translates to CASSVGLLAGVNQETQYF. The genes are TRBV9 and TRBJ2-5; 11 bases match TRBD2. J was trimmed by 0 bases and V by 0 bases; bases with no gene match: 7. Germline CDR1 is SGDLS and CDR2 is YYNGEE. The CDR3 contains 18 residues.

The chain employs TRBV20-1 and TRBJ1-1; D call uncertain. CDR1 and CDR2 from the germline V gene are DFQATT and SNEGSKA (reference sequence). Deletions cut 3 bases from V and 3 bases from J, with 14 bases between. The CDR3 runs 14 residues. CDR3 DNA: TGCAGTGCTAGGCCAGGCTCGCGAGACACTGAAGCTTTCTTT. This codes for CSARPGSRDTEAFF.

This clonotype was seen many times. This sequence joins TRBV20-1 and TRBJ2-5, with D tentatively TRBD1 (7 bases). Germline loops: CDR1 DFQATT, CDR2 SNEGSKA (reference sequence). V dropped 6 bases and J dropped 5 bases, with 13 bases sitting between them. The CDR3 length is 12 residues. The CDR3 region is CSAEPGGETQYF. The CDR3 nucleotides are TGCAGTGCGGAACCAGGGGGGGAGACCCAGTACTTC.

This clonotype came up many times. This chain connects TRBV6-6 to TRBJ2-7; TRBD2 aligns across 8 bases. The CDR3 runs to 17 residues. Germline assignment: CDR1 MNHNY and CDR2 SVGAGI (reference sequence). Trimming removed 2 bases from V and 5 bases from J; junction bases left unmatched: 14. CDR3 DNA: TGTGCCAGCAGTTACGGGGCTAGCGGGTCTAGGCGGGACGAGCAGTACTTC. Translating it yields CASSYGASGSRRDEQYF.

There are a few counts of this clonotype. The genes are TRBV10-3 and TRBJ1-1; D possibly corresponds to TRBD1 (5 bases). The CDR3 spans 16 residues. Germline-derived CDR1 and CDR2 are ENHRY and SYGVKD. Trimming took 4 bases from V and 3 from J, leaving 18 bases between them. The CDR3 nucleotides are TGTGCCATCAGTGGGTCGTCAGGGATATTCCACACTGAAGCTTTCTTT. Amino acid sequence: CAISGSSGIFHTEAFF.

CDR3 loop: CASSYRTSFHEQYF. CDR3 DNA: TGTGCCAGCAGCTATCGGACTAGCTTCCACGAGCAGTACTTC. The rearrangement joins TRBV7-2 to TRBJ2-5; TRBD2 matches at 8 bases. The J call could be wrong; TRBJ2-7 is a better fit for the DNA end. There are 14 residues in the CDR3. Germline-derived CDR1 and CDR2 are SGHTA and FQGNSA.

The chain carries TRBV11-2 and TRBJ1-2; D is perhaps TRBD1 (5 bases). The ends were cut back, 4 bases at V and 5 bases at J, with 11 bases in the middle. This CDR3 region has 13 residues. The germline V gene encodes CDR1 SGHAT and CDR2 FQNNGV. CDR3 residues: CASSSDIKYGYTF. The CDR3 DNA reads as TGTGCCAGCAGCTCGGACATAAAGTATGGCTACACCTTC.

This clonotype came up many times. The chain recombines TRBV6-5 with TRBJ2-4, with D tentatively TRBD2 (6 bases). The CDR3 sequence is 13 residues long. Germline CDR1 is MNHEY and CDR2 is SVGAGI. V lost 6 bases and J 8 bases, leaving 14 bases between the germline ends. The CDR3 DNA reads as TGTGCCAGCAGCCGACTAGTTCGGGACATTCAGTACTTC. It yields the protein CASSRLVRDIQYF.

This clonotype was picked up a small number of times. Here the CDR3 reads CASSLEGQGYSPLHF. CDR3 DNA: TGTGCCAGCAGCTTGGAGGGACAGGGATATTCACCCCTCCACTTT. The chain recombines TRBV5-6 with TRBJ1-6; 9 bases are shared with TRBD1. V gave up 0 bases and J gave up 8 bases; unmatched junction bases: 3. The CDR3 totals 15 residues. Germline CDR1 SGHDT, CDR2 YYEEEE. The variable domain in full, with the rest retrieved from reference TRBV5-6 and TRBJ1-6, is DAGVTQSPTHLIKTRGQQVTLRCSPKSGHDTVSWYQQALGQGPQFIFQYYEEEERQRGNFPDRFSGHQFPNYSSELNVNALLLGDSALYLCASSLEGQGYSPLHFGNGTRLTVT.

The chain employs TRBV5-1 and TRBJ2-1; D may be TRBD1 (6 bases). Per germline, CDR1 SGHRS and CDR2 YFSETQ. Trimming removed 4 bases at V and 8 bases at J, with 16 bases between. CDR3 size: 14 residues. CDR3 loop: CASSLGASYDEQFF. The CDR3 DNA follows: TGCGCCAGCAGCCTGGGGGCCTCTTACGATGAGCAGTTCTTC.

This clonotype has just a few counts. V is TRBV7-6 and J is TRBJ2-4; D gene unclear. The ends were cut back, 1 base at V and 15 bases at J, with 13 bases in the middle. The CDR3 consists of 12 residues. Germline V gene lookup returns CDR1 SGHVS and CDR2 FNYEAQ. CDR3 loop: CASSLGGSERYF. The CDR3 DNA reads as TGTGCCAGCAGCTTAGGAGGTTCCGAGCGGTACTTC. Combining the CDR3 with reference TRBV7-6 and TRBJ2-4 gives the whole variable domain GAGVSQSPRYKVTKRGQDVALRCDPISGHVSLYWYRQALGQGPEFLTYFNYEAQQDKSGLPNDRFSAERPEGSISTLTIQRTEQRDSAMYRCASSLGGSERYFGAGTRLSVL.

CDR3 nucleotide sequence: TGCAGTGCAGAACAGGGGCCGTCTGGGGGCTACACCTTC. This gives the protein CSAEQGPSGGYTF. The chain uses TRBV20-1 and TRBJ1-2; TRBD1 matches 7 bases. The CDR3 spans 13 residues. Germline V gene lookup returns CDR1 DFQATT and CDR2 SNEGSKA (reference sequence). Trimming cost V 6 bases and J 8 bases; bases outside gene matches: 12.

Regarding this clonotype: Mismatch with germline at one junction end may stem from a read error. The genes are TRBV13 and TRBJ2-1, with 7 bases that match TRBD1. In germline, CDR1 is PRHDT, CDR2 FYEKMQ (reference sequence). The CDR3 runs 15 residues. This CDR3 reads CASSLEGAGSREQCF. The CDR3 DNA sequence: TGTGCCAGCAGCTTAGAGGGGGCTGGTTCCCGCGAGCAGTGCTTC.

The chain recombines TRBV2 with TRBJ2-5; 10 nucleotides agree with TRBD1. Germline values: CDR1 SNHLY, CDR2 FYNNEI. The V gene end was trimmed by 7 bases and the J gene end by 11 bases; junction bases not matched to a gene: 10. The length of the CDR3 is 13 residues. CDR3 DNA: TGTGCCAGCACCTCCGGGACAGGGGTGGGGCAGTACTTC. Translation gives CASTSGTGVGQYF.

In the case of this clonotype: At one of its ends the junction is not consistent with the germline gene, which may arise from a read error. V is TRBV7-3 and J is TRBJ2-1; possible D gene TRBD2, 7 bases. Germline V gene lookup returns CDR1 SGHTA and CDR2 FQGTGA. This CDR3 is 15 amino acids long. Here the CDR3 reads CTSSLAGAEGNEQFF. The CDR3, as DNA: TGTACCAGCAGCCTCGCGGGGGCAGAAGGCAATGAGCAGTTCTTC.

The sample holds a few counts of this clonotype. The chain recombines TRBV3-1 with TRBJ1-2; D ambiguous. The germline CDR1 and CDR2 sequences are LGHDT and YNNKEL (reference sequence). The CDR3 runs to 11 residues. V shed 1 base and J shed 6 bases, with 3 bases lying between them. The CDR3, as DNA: TGTGCCAGCAGCCAAGCTAATGGCTACACCTTC. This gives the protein CASSQANGYTF.

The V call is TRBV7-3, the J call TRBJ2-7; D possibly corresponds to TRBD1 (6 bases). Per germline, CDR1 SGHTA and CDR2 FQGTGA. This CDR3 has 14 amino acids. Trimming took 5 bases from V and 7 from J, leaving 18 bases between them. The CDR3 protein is CASSLTAVTGEQYF. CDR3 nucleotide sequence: TGTGCCAGCAGCCTTACCGCGGTAACAGGGGAGCAGTACTTC.

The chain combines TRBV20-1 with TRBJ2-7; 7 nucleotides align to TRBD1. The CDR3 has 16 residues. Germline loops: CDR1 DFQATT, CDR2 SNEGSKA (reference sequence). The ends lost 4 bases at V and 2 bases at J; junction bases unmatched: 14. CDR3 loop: CSATDRFGQDPYEQYF. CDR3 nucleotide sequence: TGCAGTGCTACCGACCGCTTTGGACAGGATCCCTACGAGCAGTACTTC.

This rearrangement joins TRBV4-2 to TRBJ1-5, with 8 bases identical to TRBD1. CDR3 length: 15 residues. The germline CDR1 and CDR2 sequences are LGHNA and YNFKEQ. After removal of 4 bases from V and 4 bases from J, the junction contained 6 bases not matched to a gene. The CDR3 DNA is TGTGCCAGCAGCCCAGGACAGGGCCTAAATCAGCCCCAGCATTTT. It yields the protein CASSPGQGLNQPQHF.